This TCR beta chain comes out of a study of blood T cell repertoires in COVID-19. Germline V CDR1 and CDR2: SGDLS, YYNGEE. The V gene lost 4 bases and the J gene lost 4 bases, with 9 bases spanning the gap. The CDR3 loop spans 13 amino acids. Sequencing was performed with immunoSEQ multiplex PCR; in TCRdb, only in-frame clones are kept and a portion is missing. The sample carries 200,000 to 250,000 clones, under 90% recorded once. This receptor was taken from a woman aged 55-75 years who had recovered from COVID-19. V is TRBV9 and J is TRBJ1-3; the D gene is possibly TRBD1 (5 bases). What was sequenced was PBMCs or T cells enriched from blood (not recorded which). In DNA form, the CDR3 reads TGTGCCAGCAGCTTCAAGGGGGGAAACACCATATATTTT. The encoded protein is CASSFKGGNTIYF.